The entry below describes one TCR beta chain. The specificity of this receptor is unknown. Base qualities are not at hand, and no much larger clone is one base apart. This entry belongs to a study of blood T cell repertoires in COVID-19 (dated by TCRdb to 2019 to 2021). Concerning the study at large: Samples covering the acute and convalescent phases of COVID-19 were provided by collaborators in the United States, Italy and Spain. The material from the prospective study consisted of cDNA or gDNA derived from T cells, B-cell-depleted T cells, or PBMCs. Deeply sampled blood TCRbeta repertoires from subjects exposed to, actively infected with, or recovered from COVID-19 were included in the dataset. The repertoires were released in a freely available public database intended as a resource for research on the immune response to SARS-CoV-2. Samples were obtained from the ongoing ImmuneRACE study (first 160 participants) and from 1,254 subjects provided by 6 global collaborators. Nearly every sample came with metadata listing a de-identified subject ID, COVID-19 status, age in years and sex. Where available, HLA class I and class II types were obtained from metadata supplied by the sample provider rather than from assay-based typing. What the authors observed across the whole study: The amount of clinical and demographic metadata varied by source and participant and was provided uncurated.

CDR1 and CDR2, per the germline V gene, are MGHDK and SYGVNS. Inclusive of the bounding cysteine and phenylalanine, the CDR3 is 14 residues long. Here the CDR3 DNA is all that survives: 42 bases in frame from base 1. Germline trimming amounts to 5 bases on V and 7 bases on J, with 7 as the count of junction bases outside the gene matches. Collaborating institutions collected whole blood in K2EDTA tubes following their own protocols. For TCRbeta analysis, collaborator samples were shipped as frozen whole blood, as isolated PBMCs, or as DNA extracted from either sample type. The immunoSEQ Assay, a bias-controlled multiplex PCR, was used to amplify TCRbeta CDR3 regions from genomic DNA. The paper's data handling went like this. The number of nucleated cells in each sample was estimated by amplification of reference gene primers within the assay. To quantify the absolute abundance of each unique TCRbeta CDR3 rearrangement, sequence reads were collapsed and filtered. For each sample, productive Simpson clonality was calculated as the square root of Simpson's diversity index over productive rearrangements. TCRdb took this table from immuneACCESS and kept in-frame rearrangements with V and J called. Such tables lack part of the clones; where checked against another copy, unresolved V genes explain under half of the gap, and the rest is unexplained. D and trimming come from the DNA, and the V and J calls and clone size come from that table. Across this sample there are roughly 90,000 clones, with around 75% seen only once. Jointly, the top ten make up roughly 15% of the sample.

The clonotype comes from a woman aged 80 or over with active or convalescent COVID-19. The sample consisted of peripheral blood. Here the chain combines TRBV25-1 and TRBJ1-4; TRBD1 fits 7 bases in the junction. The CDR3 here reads CASSPGGIGEKLFF. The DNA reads TGTGCCAGCAGTCCAGGGGGAATCGGTGAAAAACTGTTTTTT.